This is a list of T cell receptor beta chains from one sample in a study of OX40 agonist ivuxolimab in advanced cancers. This table comes from immunoSEQ multiplex PCR, and its TCRdb copy is limited to in-frame clones, with some not included. The profile shows roughly 61,000 clones, around 82% of them singletons. The sequencing here drew on CD4+ or CD8+ T cells sorted from blood, taken in a trial of the OX40 agonist ivuxolimab. Receptor source: an adult with an advanced solid tumor such as melanoma, head and neck, liver or kidney cancer. CDR3s include the opening cysteine and the closing phenylalanine or tryptophan. Each record gives: D gene, clone size, V gene, J gene, CDR3 protein, CDR3 DNA. The D gene is left open where the match is weak. A row's size may be missing; if present it is once, few, many or a size class.

NA	NA	TRBV18	TRBJ2-5	CASSPLASVETQYF	TGTGCCAGCTCACCACTAGCTAGCGTTGAGACCCAGTACTTC
NA	NA	TRBV27	TRBJ1-5	CASSPNKWGRDYSNQPQHF	TGTGCCAGCAGTCCTAACAAATGGGGGAGAGATTATAGCAATCAGCCCCAGCATTTT
NA	NA	TRBV5-1	TRBJ1-3	CASSPMLSGNTIYF	TGCGCCAGCAGCCCGATGTTGTCTGGAAACACCATATATTTT
NA	NA	TRBV2	TRBJ1-3	CASRRAPGNTIYF	TGTGCCAGCAGGAGAGCCCCAGGAAACACCATATATTTT
TRBD1	NA	TRBV9	TRBJ2-5	CASSRGGRETQYF	TGTGCCAGCAGTCGAGGGGGCAGGGAGACCCAGTACTTC
TRBD2	NA	TRBV4-2	TRBJ2-3	CASSQARAGGLDTQYF	TGTGCCAGCAGCCAGGCACGTGCGGGAGGGCTGGATACGCAGTATTTT
NA	once	TRBV7-2	TRBJ1-1	CASSSPGGGTEAFF	TGTGCCAGCAGCTCCCCGGGGGGGGGCACTGAAGCTTTCTTT
TRBD2	NA	TRBV4-2	TRBJ2-7	CASSLAGLGEQYF	TGTGCCAGCAGCTTAGCGGGACTAGGCGAGCAGTACTTC
NA	NA	TRBV18	TRBJ2-2	CASSPGQNTGELFF	TGTGCCAGCTCACCGGGACAGAACACCGGGGAGCTGTTTTTT
NA	few	TRBV7-9	TRBJ2-1	CASSMTAAYNEQFF	TGTGCCAGCAGCATGACTGCGGCCTACAATGAGCAGTTCTTC
NA	NA	TRBV11-3	TRBJ2-5	CASSAGRETQYF	TGTGCCAGCAGCGCCGGGCGGGAGACCCAGTACTTC
TRBD2	NA	TRBV10-1	TRBJ2-3	CASSESGAGGADTQYF	TGCGCCAGCAGTGAGTCGGGAGCGGGAGGAGCAGATACGCAGTATTTT
NA	NA	TRBV19	TRBJ2-1	CASYRYGESYNEQFF	TGTGCCAGCTACCGCTACGGGGAGTCCTACAATGAGCAGTTCTTC
TRBD2	NA	TRBV7-7	TRBJ2-1	CASSSSSGPYNEQFF	TGTGCCAGCAGCAGCTCTAGCGGCCCCTACAATGAGCAGTTCTTC
NA	once	TRBV10-3	TRBJ1-1	CAISDGQVNTEAFF	TGTGCCATCAGTGATGGGCAGGTGAACACTGAAGCTTTCTTT
TRBD1	NA	TRBV7-2	TRBJ2-5	CASSLYRGGPETQYF	TGTGCCAGCAGCTTATATAGAGGGGGCCCTGAGACCCAGTACTTC
NA	once	TRBV28	TRBJ1-3	CASSVRPSSGNTIYF	TGTGCCAGCAGTGTCAGGCCTTCCTCTGGAAACACCATATATTTT
NA	once	TRBV27	TRBJ2-1	CASSPPGTDNEQFF	TGTGCCAGCAGTCCCCCGGGGACTGACAATGAGCAGTTCTTC
NA	NA	TRBV27	TRBJ2-3	CASSPLWVGSTDTQYF	TGTGCCAGCAGTCCCCTTTGGGTCGGAAGCACAGATACGCAGTATTTT
NA	NA	TRBV5-5	TRBJ2-7	CASSPEGSYEQYF	TGTGCCAGCAGCCCGGAAGGTAGCTACGAGCAGTACTTC
TRBD1	few	TRBV6-1	TRBJ1-2	CASSDLGGSFYGYTF	TGTGCCAGCAGTGATTTAGGGGGCTCTTTCTATGGCTACACCTTC
NA	NA	TRBV27	TRBJ2-7	CASSLYAGQHYEQYF	TGTGCCAGCAGTTTATACGCGGGACAACACTACGAGCAGTACTTC
NA	NA	TRBV19	TRBJ2-7	CASSIRQDYEQYF	TGTGCCAGTAGTATTAGACAGGACTACGAGCAGTACTTC
NA	many	TRBV4-3	TRBJ2-7	CARPGLTTYEQYF	TGCGCCCGCCCCGGATTGACAACCTACGAGCAGTACTTC
NA	NA	TRBV19	TRBJ2-7	CASSQDGSWAYEQYF	TGTGCCAGTAGCCAAGATGGGTCCTGGGCCTACGAGCAGTACTTC
NA	NA	TRBV7-9	TRBJ2-7	CASSSGWGRYEQYF	TGTGCCAGCAGCTCGGGATGGGGGAGGTACGAGCAGTACTTC
NA	once	TRBV28	TRBJ2-7	CASGTTYEQYF	TGTGCCAGCGGCACAACCTACGAGCAGTACTTC
NA	NA	TRBV7-2	TRBJ2-7	CASSLGPSSYEQYF	TGTGCCAGCAGCTTGGGTCCTAGCAGCTACGAGCAGTACTTC
NA	many	TRBV7-2	TRBJ2-7	CASSLGPGSYEQYF	TGTGCCAGCAGCTTAGGGCCAGGGTCCTACGAGCAGTACTTC
NA	NA	TRBV18	TRBJ2-5	CASSPGLGTAQETQYF	TGTGCCAGCTCACCAGGGTTAGGGACTGCCCAAGAGACCCAGTACTTC
TRBD2	NA	TRBV5-1	TRBJ2-3	CASSLGASGVSTDTQYF	TGCGCCAGCAGCTTGGGGGCTAGCGGGGTGAGCACAGATACGCAGTATTTT
NA	NA	TRBV5-1	TRBJ2-1	CASSASSSYNEQFF	TGCGCCAGCAGCGCCTCTAGCTCCTACAATGAGCAGTTCTTC
NA	NA	TRBV6-6	TRBJ2-7	CASGTSLYEQYF	TGTGCCAGCGGGACCTCACTCTACGAGCAGTACTTC
TRBD2	NA	TRBV9	TRBJ2-1	CASSVGPGGSGASSYNEQFF	TGTGCCAGCAGCGTAGGGCCGGGGGGGAGCGGGGCCAGCTCCTACAATGAGCAGTTCTTC
NA	NA	TRBV7-3	TRBJ2-7	CASSLKSEHRNYEQYF	TGTGCCAGCAGCTTAAAATCGGAGCACCGAAACTACGAGCAGTACTTC
NA	NA	TRBV28	TRBJ2-7	CASSRPPVHEQYF	TGTGCCAGCAGTCGGCCTCCGGTCCACGAGCAGTACTTC
TRBD2	NA	TRBV4-1	TRBJ2-4	CASSRGLAGGRDKNIQYF	TGCGCCAGCAGCCGAGGACTAGCGGGAGGGCGGGACAAAAACATTCAGTACTTC
TRBD2	few	TRBV10-1	TRBJ2-1	CASSDGGTSFNNEQFF	TGCGCCAGCAGTGACGGGGGGACTAGCTTTAACAATGAGCAGTTCTTC
TRBD2	NA	TRBV5-8	TRBJ2-7	CASRTGTRNEQYF	TGTGCCAGCAGAACCGGGACTAGAAACGAGCAGTACTTC
NA	NA	TRBV29-1	TRBJ2-2	CSGGQNTGELFF	TGCAGCGGTGGACAAAACACCGGGGAGCTGTTTTTT
TRBD1	NA	TRBV2	TRBJ2-6	CASSGTGSDVLTF	TGTGCCAGTTCCGGGACAGGGTCCGACGTCCTGACTTTC
NA	NA	TRBV28	TRBJ1-2	CASRDSRSYGYTF	TGTGCCAGCAGAGACAGCAGGAGCTATGGCTACACCTTC
NA	once	TRBV20-1	TRBJ2-5	CSARVGETQYF	TGCAGTGCTAGAGTTGGAGAGACCCAGTACTTC
NA	few	TRBV28	TRBJ2-1	CASSLIQGNEQFF	TGTGCCAGCAGTCTCATACAGGGCAATGAGCAGTTCTTC
NA	NA	TRBV5-6	TRBJ1-2	CASSLGGTAVNYGYTF	TGTGCCAGCAGCTTGGGTGGGACGGCGGTTAACTATGGCTACACCTTC
NA	NA	TRBV6-6	TRBJ2-7	CASSPPGLIYEQYF	TGTGCCAGCAGTCCCCCGGGACTCATCTACGAGCAGTACTTC